Following are 23 T cell receptor beta chains from one sample sequenced in a study of cytomegalovirus exposure and HLA in healthy donors. Assay used: immunoSEQ multiplex PCR; TCRdb lists only in-frame clones, some missing. The sample yields 200,000 to 250,000 clones, over 70% seen once. The material sequenced was PBMCs. The receptors stem from a woman in her 30s in good health and CMV-seropositive.

The chain recombines TRBV13 with TRBJ2-1; 13 bases match TRBD2. This CDR3 comprises 17 residues. V dropped 4 bases and J dropped 0; count of bases not matched to a gene: 3. Germline CDR1 and CDR2: PRHDT and FYEKMQ (reference sequence). CDR3 region: CASSWTSGSLSYNEQFF. CDR3 coding DNA: TGTGCCAGCAGCTGGACTAGCGGGAGTCTCTCCTACAATGAGCAGTTCTTC.

The chain uses TRBV25-1 and TRBJ2-1; 12 bases line up with TRBD2. Germline trimming cut 8 bases from V and 7 bases from J; bases unmatched to any gene: 6. Looked up from germline, CDR1 is MGHDK and CDR2 is SYGVNS. The CDR3 contains 14 residues. The CDR3 sequence is CASSTSGSLNEQFF. DNA for the CDR3: TGTGCCAGCTCGACTAGCGGGAGTTTGAATGAGCAGTTCTTC.

The chain uses TRBV5-1 and TRBJ1-4; 8 bases agree with TRBD1. The CDR3 is made up of 16 amino acids. With 5 bases clipped from V and 6 bases from J, the junction kept 12 bases outside the gene matches. Germline lookup yields CDR1 SGHRS and CDR2 YFSETQ. This chain's CDR3 is CASRLTQGARDEKLFF. The CDR3 nucleotides are TGCGCCAGCAGGTTAACCCAGGGGGCGCGGGATGAAAAACTGTTTTTT.

The chain recombines TRBV28 with TRBJ1-2, with 8 bases matching TRBD1. The J segment lost 5 bases and the V segment lost 2 bases, leaving 4 bases of the junction unmatched. This CDR3 has 14 residues. Germline values: CDR1 MDHEN, CDR2 SYDVKM. This CDR3 is CASSLGQGAYGYTF. In nucleotides, the CDR3 is TGTGCCAGCAGTTTAGGGCAGGGGGCATATGGCTACACCTTC.

CDR3 sequence reads: CASSWARGGEQFF. CDR3 DNA sequence: TGTGCCAGTAGTTGGGCTAGGGGGGGTGAGCAGTTCTTC. The chain carries TRBV19 and TRBJ2-1; weak D call: TRBD2 (7 bases). The length of the CDR3 is 13 residues. Germline V lookup: CDR1 LNHDA, CDR2 SQIVND (reference sequence). The V end was cut by 5 bases, the J end by 9 bases, with 14 bases between.

The genes are TRBV9 and TRBJ1-2, with D maybe TRBD1 (5 bases). Germline CDR1 and CDR2: SGDLS and YYNGEE. V was cut by 3 bases and J by 5 bases, with 11 bases left in between. The CDR3 has 13 residues. The DNA of the CDR3 is TGTGCCAGCAGCGCCGGGACCGGATATGGCTACACCTTC. It is translated as CASSAGTGYGYTF.

The chain couples TRBV5-1 to TRBJ2-3; D perhaps matches TRBD1 (5 bases). The CDR3 runs to 13 residues. Per germline, CDR1 SGHRS and CDR2 YFSETQ. The V end lost 4 bases, the J end lost 4 bases, and 10 bases lay between the germline ends. CDR3: CASSPGAADTQYF. CDR3 nucleotide sequence: TGCGCCAGCAGCCCTGGGGCCGCAGATACGCAGTATTTT.

The chain combines TRBV4-1 with TRBJ2-7, with a weak D call TRBD1 (6 bases). Germline values: CDR1 MGHRA, CDR2 YSYEKL. V gave up 4 bases and J gave up 2 bases, with 15 bases separating them. The CDR3 runs to 15 residues. This chain's CDR3 is CASSLYTGLTYEQYF. CDR3 nucleotide sequence: TGCGCCAGCAGCCTCTATACAGGGCTGACCTACGAGCAGTACTTC.

The V call is TRBV30, the J call TRBJ1-2, with D possibly TRBD1 on 5 matching bases. The V end lost 2 bases, the J end lost 3 bases, and 10 bases lay between the germline ends. This CDR3 contains 13 residues. Germline V gene lookup returns CDR1 GTSNPN and CDR2 SVGIG (reference sequence). In DNA form, the CDR3 reads TGTGCCTGGAGTTGGGGGGGTGACTATGGCTACACCTTC. Translating gives CAWSWGGDYGYTF.

The chain is built from TRBV12-2 and TRBJ2-1; no DNA check was done on the table's D call, TRBD2. TRBV12-2 is classified as a pseudogene. CDR3 length: 19 residues. The CDR3 DNA sequence: TGTGCAAGTCGCTTTCGGGGATTTATGAAGGTCCTACTTTACAATGAGCAGTTCTTC. Protein product: CASRFRGFMKVLLYNEQFF.

The CDR3 sequence: CASLLGRLTYEQYF. CDR3 coding DNA: TGTGCCAGTCTCCTTGGCAGATTGACCTACGAGCAGTACTTC. This chain connects TRBV5-8 to TRBJ2-7; D not resolved. The CDR3 has 14 amino acids. Trimming stripped 8 bases from V and 2 bases from J, with 17 bases between. The germline gives CDR1 SGHTS, CDR2 YDEGEE.

In this sample, this clone turned up many times. V usage is TRBV5-1 and J usage is TRBJ2-7; D might be TRBD1 or TRBD2, each matching 5 bases. This CDR3 comprises 14 residues. CDR1 and CDR2 from the germline V gene are SGHRS and YFSETQ. V gave up 1 base and J gave up 5 bases, with 13 bases separating them. In DNA form, the CDR3 reads TGCGCCAGCAGCTTGATGAGGGGCGGCGACGAGCAGTACTTC. It is translated as CASSLMRGGDEQYF.

The CDR3 DNA reads as TGTGCCAGCAGTTTGGCGGGCCACACTGAAGCTTTCTTT. Encoded protein: CASSLAGHTEAFF. The chain uses TRBV27 and TRBJ1-1, with D unresolved. CDR3 length equals 13 residues. Trimming removed 3 bases at V and 3 bases at J, with 8 bases between. CDR1 is MNHEY, CDR2 SMNVEV, per germline (reference sequence).

The J gene is TRBJ2-1, the V gene TRBV30, with 13 bases matching TRBD2. The germline CDR1 and CDR2 sequences are GTSNPN and SVGIG (reference sequence). V dropped 1 base and J dropped 8; count of bases not matched to a gene: 11. The CDR3 is made up of 17 amino acids. In nucleotides, the CDR3 is TGTGCCTGGAGTGGCTTACTAGCGGGAGGGCCACTAGATGAGCAGTTCTTC. Protein product: CAWSGLLAGGPLDEQFF.

This clone occurred a few times. The chain combines TRBV18 with TRBJ1-1; D is perhaps TRBD1 (6 bases). Trimming took off 3 bases at V and 1 base at J, with 12 bases between the two ends. The CDR3 has 15 residues. CDR1 is KGHSH, CDR2 LQKENI, per germline. The CDR3 spells CASSPTGRTNTEAFF. The CDR3 bases are TGTGCCAGCTCACCTACAGGGCGGACGAACACTGAAGCTTTCTTT.

The CDR3 loop is CASSPQTLGGQTQYF. The CDR3 DNA reads as TGTGCCAGCAGCCCCCAGACGTTAGGTGGGCAGACCCAGTACTTC. V usage is TRBV11-2 and J usage is TRBJ2-5; no clear D gene. Germline V gives CDR1 SGHAT, CDR2 FQNNGV. The CDR3 length is 15 residues. V was shortened by 5 bases and J by 6 bases, with 19 bases between the two germline ends.

CDR3 in amino acids: CASSDRLEPQPQHF. CDR3 DNA: TGTGCCAGCTCCGACCGGCTTGAACCTCAGCCCCAGCATTTT. The genes are TRBV6-6 and TRBJ1-5; D unclear. CDR3 length: 14 amino acids. In germline, CDR1 is MNHNY, CDR2 SVGAGI (reference sequence). Trimming removed 8 bases from V and 6 bases from J, with 17 bases in between.

The chain joins TRBV30 to TRBJ1-2; 8 bases agree with TRBD1. The V and J ends lost 3 bases and 6 bases, in that order; junction bases with no gene match: 6. CDR1 is GTSNPN, CDR2 SVGIG, per germline (reference sequence). The CDR3 contains 13 residues. The CDR3 DNA reads TGTGCCTGGAGAACAGGGGGTCGGCATGGCTACACCTTC. Translation gives CAWRTGGRHGYTF.

This chain links TRBV5-1 with TRBJ2-1, with D uncertain. CDR1 is SGHRS and CDR2 is YFSETQ in the germline V gene. V was pared by 0 bases and J by 5 bases, with 9 bases between. The CDR3 covers 14 residues. The CDR3 sequence: CASSLGDIDNEQFF. In DNA form, the CDR3 reads TGCGCCAGCAGCTTGGGCGACATTGACAATGAGCAGTTCTTC.

The V gene is TRBV5-1, the J gene TRBJ2-5; the match to TRBD1 covers 8 bases. This CDR3 spans 14 amino acids. CDR1 is SGHRS, CDR2 YFSETQ, per germline. V dropped 5 bases and J dropped 1; count of bases not matched to a gene: 4. The CDR3 DNA sequence: TGCGCCAGCAGTTACACAGGGGGCCAAGAGACCCAGTACTTC. Translation gives CASSYTGGQETQYF. Together with reference TRBV5-1 and TRBJ2-5, the CDR3 gives the full variable domain: KAGVTQTPRYLIKTRGQQVTLSCSPISGHRSVSWYQQTPGQGLQFLFEYFSETQRNKGNFPGRFSGRQFSNSRSEMNVSTLELGDSALYLCASSYTGGQETQYFGPGTRLLVL.

The sample holds one count of this clone. The chain carries TRBV7-2 and TRBJ2-7, with 11 bases lining up with TRBD2. Losses at the gene ends were 2 bases for V and 4 bases for J; bases not matched to a gene: 4. CDR1 and CDR2 from the germline V gene are SGHTA and FQGNSA. The CDR3 runs to 15 residues. The CDR3 loop is CASSLPGLADYEQYF. CDR3 DNA sequence: TGTGCCAGCAGCTTACCGGGACTAGCGGATTACGAGCAGTACTTC.

The chain couples TRBV9 to TRBJ1-1; D perhaps matches TRBD1 (5 bases). The germline V and J ends were trimmed by 3 bases and 3 bases, with 21 bases remaining between them. From germline, CDR1 is SGDLS and CDR2 YYNGEE. CDR3 length equals 17 residues. The CDR3 DNA sequence: TGTGCCAGCAGCGGTAGGGCGGACATGGCCTTGGACACTGAAGCTTTCTTT. It translates to CASSGRADMALDTEAFF.

The genes are TRBV7-9 and TRBJ2-5, with TRBD1 identical over 9 bases. The end of the DNA fits TRBJ2-7 better, so the J call may be wrong. The CDR3 sequence is 14 residues long. CDR1 SEHNR and CDR2 FQNEAQ come from the germline V gene (reference sequence). CDR3: CASTLGQGSYEQYF. The CDR3 bases are TGTGCCAGCACCTTGGGACAGGGATCCTACGAGCAGTACTTC.